The 15 T cell receptor beta chains in this list originate from one sample, sequenced in a study of cytomegalovirus exposure and HLA in healthy donors. PCR was performed using 60 Vbeta and 13 Jbeta primers. Only in-frame clones appear in the TCRdb table, and some are missing; sequencing was by immunoSEQ multiplex PCR. The data hold 130,000 or so clones, with roughly 81% observed a single time. Sequenced input: PBMCs. Receptor source: a female donor in good health and CMV-seronegative.

The chain carries TRBV7-9 and TRBJ1-2, with 12 bases identical to TRBD1. The CDR3 runs to 15 residues. Germline V lookup: CDR1 SEHNR, CDR2 FQNEAQ (reference sequence). The J segment lost 2 bases and the V segment lost 6 bases, leaving 4 bases of the junction unmatched. The CDR3 is CASRAGTGGNYGYTF. The CDR3 DNA reads TGTGCCAGCAGGGCCGGGACAGGGGGCAACTATGGCTACACCTTC. The full variable domain, its missing parts supplied by reference TRBV7-9 and TRBJ1-2, is DTGVSQNPRHKITKRGQNVTFRCDPISEHNRLYWYRQTLGQGPEFLTYFQNEAQLEKSRLLSDRFSAERPKGSFSTLEIQRTEQGDSAMYLCASRAGTGGNYGYTFGSGTRLTVV.

Here the CDR3 DNA reads TGTGCCAGCAGCGACGGGACAGAGTACAATGAGCAGTTCTTC. Residues: CASSDGTEYNEQFF. The chain uses TRBV5-8 and TRBJ2-1, with TRBD1 matching over 7 bases. Germline loops: CDR1 SGHTS, CDR2 YDEGEE. J was trimmed by 4 bases and V by 4 bases; bases with no gene match: 5. The CDR3 spans 14 residues.

V gene TRBV27 combines with J gene TRBJ2-2; perhaps TRBD1 as D (6 bases). This CDR3 region has 14 residues. V shed 6 bases and J shed 3 bases, with 11 bases lying between them. The germline gives CDR1 MNHEY, CDR2 SMNVEV (reference sequence). The CDR3 loop reads CASRDTGYTGELFF. Here the CDR3 DNA reads TGTGCCAGCAGGGATACAGGGTACACCGGGGAGCTGTTTTTT.

The chain links TRBV5-1 to TRBJ2-7; no reliable D call. Between the trimmed V and J ends, which lost 0 bases and 5 bases, there was a span of 15 bases. Per the germline V gene, CDR1 is SGHRS and CDR2 is YFSETQ. The CDR3 loop spans 15 amino acids. The CDR3 loop reads CASSLASTVVNEQYF. CDR3 bases: TGCGCCAGCAGCTTGGCCTCAACAGTTGTTAACGAGCAGTACTTC. Supplemented by reference TRBV5-1 and TRBJ2-7, the full variable domain reads KAGVTQTPRYLIKTRGQQVTLSCSPISGHRSVSWYQQTPGQGLQFLFEYFSETQRNKGNFPGRFSGRQFSNSRSEMNVSTLELGDSALYLCASSLASTVVNEQYFGPGTRLTVT.

The V gene is TRBV21-1, the J gene TRBJ2-1; the table's D call, TRBD1, has no DNA check behind it. TRBV21-1 is recorded as a pseudogene. This CDR3 has 16 amino acids. In DNA, the CDR3 is TGTGCCAGCAGCAAAAAAATCGACAGGGGTCTAAATGAGCAGTTCTTC. This gives the protein CASSKKIDRGLNEQFF.

This clone was recorded once. The germline gene is not matched at one end of the junction; a read error may be the cause. The chain is built from TRBV13 and TRBJ2-7, with TRBD1 matching 9 bases. The length of the CDR3 is 16 residues. Germline CDR1 reads PRHDT; CDR2 reads FYEKMQ (reference sequence). CDR3 amino acids: CVSSPRDRDRAGEQYF. The CDR3 DNA reads TGTGTCAGCAGCCCCCGGGACAGGGACCGCGCGGGGGAGCAGTACTTC.

This chain uses TRBV12-5 with TRBJ1-2, with 7 bases lining up with TRBD1. The CDR3 length is 16 residues. Unmatched junction bases numbered 10, after V lost 1 base and J lost 5 bases. Germline CDR1 and CDR2: LGHNT and FRNRAP. The chain's CDR3 is CASGLGLNRDSYGYTF. CDR3 bases: TGTGCTAGTGGTTTGGGGCTAAACCGGGACAGTTATGGCTACACCTTC.

This chain links TRBV21-1 with TRBJ2-7; no DNA check was done on the table's D call, TRBD2. TRBV21-1 is deemed a pseudogene. The CDR3 runs to 18 residues. The chain's CDR3 is CASSKGVGSGRPLDEQYF. CDR3 in DNA: TGTGCCAGCAGCAAAGGGGTCGGTAGCGGGCGACCCCTCGACGAGCAGTACTTC.

V usage is TRBV5-8 and J usage is TRBJ1-1; TRBD1 is a possible D gene (5 bases). This CDR3 contains 15 residues. V was trimmed by 1 base and J by 6 bases, leaving 16 bases between them. In germline, CDR1 is SGHTS, CDR2 YDEGEE. CDR3 loop: CASSLYVGGESEAFF. The CDR3 nucleotides are TGTGCCAGCAGCTTGTATGTCGGGGGGGAATCTGAAGCTTTCTTT. Looking up the rest from reference TRBV5-8 and TRBJ1-1 gives the full variable domain: EAGVTQSPTHLIKTRGQQATLRCSPISGHTSVYWYQQALGLGLQFLLWYDEGEERNRGNFPPRFSGRQFPNYSSELNVNALELEDSALYLCASSLYVGGESEAFFGQGTRLTVV.

A few counts support this clone. This rearrangement joins TRBV6-6 to TRBJ1-2; TRBD1 might be the D (5 bases). Trimming shortened V by 2 bases and J by 8 bases, and 12 bases separated the two germline ends. Germline CDR1 reads MNHNY; CDR2 reads SVGAGI (reference sequence). CDR3 size: 13 residues. The CDR3 nucleotides read TGTGCCAGCAGTTACGAACAGGCCGGGGGCTACACCTTC. It is translated as CASSYEQAGGYTF.

This chain joins TRBV9 and TRBJ2-7, with 10 bases fitting TRBD2. CDR1 is SGDLS and CDR2 is YYNGEE in the germline V gene. Losses at the gene ends were 0 bases for V and 6 bases for J; bases not matched to a gene: 9. The CDR3 sequence is 16 residues long. CDR3 nucleotides: TGTGCCAGCAGCGTAGCCCCCCTAGCGGGAGTCTCCGAGCAGTACTTC. Translating it yields CASSVAPLAGVSEQYF.

V usage is TRBV6-5 and J usage is TRBJ1-2; 7 nucleotides align to TRBD1. Germline CDR1 is MNHEY and CDR2 is SVGAGI. The CDR3 consists of 13 residues. V lost 6 bases and J lost 2; bases outside the gene matches: 3. CDR3 residues: CASRKTGNYGYTF. CDR3 nucleotides: TGTGCCAGCAGGAAGACAGGGAACTATGGCTACACCTTC.

The rearrangement joins TRBV27 to TRBJ1-1; 8 bases are a match to TRBD1. Germline values: CDR1 MNHEY, CDR2 SMNVEV (reference sequence). The CDR3 has 15 residues. Trimming removed 1 base from V and 2 bases from J; junction bases left unmatched: 3. Written as DNA, the CDR3 is TGTGCCAGCAGTTTATTTGGGACAGGAAACACTGAAGCTTTCTTT. Its translation is CASSLFGTGNTEAFF.

The gene calls are TRBV27 and TRBJ1-1; 7 positions agree with TRBD1. This CDR3 contains 15 residues. Unmatched junction bases numbered 7, after V lost 3 bases and J lost 3 bases. Germline lookup yields CDR1 MNHEY and CDR2 SMNVEV (reference sequence). The CDR3 sequence: CASSFERGRDTEAFF. DNA of the CDR3: TGTGCCAGCAGTTTTGAGAGGGGGCGCGACACTGAAGCTTTCTTT.

The chain uses TRBV6-1 and TRBJ1-3; D might be TRBD1 (6 bases). The V gene's germline CDR1 is MNHNS and CDR2 SASEGT. Trimming pared 6 bases from V and 4 bases from J, leaving 16 bases between. This CDR3 contains 15 residues. Here the CDR3 reads CASSEGGAGGNTIYF. The CDR3 DNA sequence: TGTGCCAGCAGCGAGGGGGGGGCGGGAGGAAACACCATATATTTT.